This T cell receptor beta chain is from a study of T cell clonality in common variable immunodeficiency. The CDR3 extends over 17 amino acids. The germline gives CDR1 MNHEY, CDR2 SVGEGT. Trimming at V came to 2 bases and at J to 0 bases, leaving 7 bases not matched to a gene. Patients and controls were mostly of Caucasian heritage. This clone was picked up many times. The read falls 3 residues short of the CDR3 end, and the missing part is taken from the germline J gene. Method: immunoSEQ multiplex PCR; TCRdb's copy keeps in-frame clones and lacks some. The data list some 52,000 clones, none observed once; about 3.7% falls to the top ten.

The chain links TRBV6-2 or TRBV6-3 to TRBJ2-5, with TRBD2 matching over 9 bases. Material: peripheral blood mononuclear cells. This receptor was identified in a person aged 18 to 75 in good health. The part of the CDR3 DNA that was read is TGTGCCAGCAGTTACGTACTAGCGGGTGGATACCAAGAGACC. Its protein product is CASSYVLAGGYQET. The complete CDR3 reads CASSYVLAGGYQETQYF.